Shown below are 4 T cell receptor beta chains from a single sample sequenced in a study of blood T cell repertoires in COVID-19 (dated by TCRdb to about 2020). The method behind the library was the immunoSEQ multiplex PCR assay. The table was pulled from immuneACCESS by TCRdb, which kept in-frame rearrangements only. Such tables lose some clones; where checked, under half of the loss comes from unresolved V genes, and the rest has no known cause. The sample table records around 100,000 clones; nearly 90% of these occur just once. The leading ten clones occupy approximately 3.1% of the sample. The sequenced material came from peripheral blood. The receptors were sampled from a man over 45 in a cohort sampled during active COVID-19.

V gene TRBV7-8 combines with J gene TRBJ2-5, with 9 positions matching TRBD1. Germline trimming cut 5 bases from V and 5 bases from J; bases unmatched to any gene: 6. This CDR3 has 14 amino acids. Per the germline V gene, CDR1 is SGHVS and CDR2 is FQNEAQ. The CDR3 loop is CASSLTGGRETQYF. DNA for the CDR3: TGTGCCAGCAGCCTAACAGGGGGCCGGGAGACCCAGTACTTC. Supplemented by reference TRBV7-8 and TRBJ2-5, the full variable domain reads GAGVSQSPRYKVAKRGQDVALRCDPISGHVSLFWYQQALGQGPEFLTYFQNEAQLDKSGLPSDRFFAERPEGSVSTLKIQRTQQEDSAVYLCASSLTGGRETQYFGPGTRLLVL.

The CDR3 region is CASSLGADTQYF. Written as DNA, the CDR3 is TGTGCCAGCAGCTTAGGAGCAGATACGCAGTATTTT. This chain joins TRBV7-9 and TRBJ2-3, with D uncertain. This CDR3 spans 12 amino acids. Trimming removed 1 base at V and 4 bases at J, with 3 bases between. Germline V gene sequence: CDR1 SEHNR, CDR2 FQNEAQ (reference sequence).

This clone was recorded only once. The chain has TRBV28 and TRBJ2-1; 8 bases line up with TRBD2. This CDR3 is 15 amino acids long. V lost 6 bases and J lost 4; bases outside the gene matches: 8. The germline V gene has CDR1 MDHEN and CDR2 SYDVKM. CDR3 DNA sequence: TGTGCCAGCAGACCCCCCGGGGGGGGATACAATGAGCAGTTCTTC. This translates into CASRPPGGGYNEQFF.

This chain links TRBV7-8 with TRBJ2-2; TRBD1 aligns across 7 bases. Germline CDR1 SGHVS, CDR2 FQNEAQ. CDR3 length equals 14 residues. V lost 4 bases, J lost 4 bases, and 3 bases stayed unmatched. CDR3 in DNA: TGTGCCAGCAGCTCGACAGGGAGCACCGGGGAGCTGTTTTTT. Encoded protein: CASSSTGSTGELFF.